The clone carrying this T cell receptor beta chain came up many times. Its antigen remains unidentified. This entry comes from a study of blood T cells in healthy people across ages. General study findings and limits: Conclusively comparing naive with antigen-experienced cells was impossible with unsorted PBMCs. Per million T cells, TCR beta diversity dropped roughly linearly as age increased.

Next came a second PCR, run for roughly 6 to 11 cycles, which used a sample-barcoded 5' primer along with a J-beta primer mix. The template-switch adaptor was a 5' adaptor with 12 random nucleotides. It tagged each cDNA molecule. Via MiXCR, TCRdb re-called the 5' RACE reads, giving one row per CDR3 protein. Among 870,000 or so distinct CDR3 sequences listed, more than 25% were seen once. Each sample used at least 6 million PBMCs. After removal of 1 base from V and 7 bases from J, the junction contained 10 bases not matched to a gene. Germline V gene sequence: CDR1 MGHRA, CDR2 YSYEKL. This CDR3 region has 15 residues.

What was sequenced was blood. The clonotype originates from a woman aged 80 or over in good health. The chain has TRBV4-1 and TRBJ2-7, with 7 bases aligning to TRBD1. This CDR3 is CASSQGDSGWREQYF. The CDR3 DNA is TGCGCCAGCAGCCAAGGGGACAGCGGCTGGAGGGAGCAGTACTTC.